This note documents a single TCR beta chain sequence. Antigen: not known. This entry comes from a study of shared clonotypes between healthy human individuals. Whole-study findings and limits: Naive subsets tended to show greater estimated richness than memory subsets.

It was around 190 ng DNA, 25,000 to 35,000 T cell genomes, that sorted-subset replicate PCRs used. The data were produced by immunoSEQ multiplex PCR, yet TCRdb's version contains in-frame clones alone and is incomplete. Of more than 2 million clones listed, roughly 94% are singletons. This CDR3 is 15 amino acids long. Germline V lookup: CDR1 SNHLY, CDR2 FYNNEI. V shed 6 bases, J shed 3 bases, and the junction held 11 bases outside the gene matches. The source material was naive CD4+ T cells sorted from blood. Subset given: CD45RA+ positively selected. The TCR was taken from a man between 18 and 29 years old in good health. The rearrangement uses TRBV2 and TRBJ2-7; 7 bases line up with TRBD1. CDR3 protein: CASRMDRQTDYEQYF. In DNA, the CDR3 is TGTGCCAGCAGGATGGACAGGCAGACCGACTACGAGCAGTACTTC. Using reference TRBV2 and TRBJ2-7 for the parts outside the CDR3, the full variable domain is EPEVTQTPSHQVTQMGQEVILRCVPISNHLYFYWYRQILGQKVEFLVSFYNNEISEKSEIFDDQFSVERPDGSNFTLKIRSTKLEDSAMYFCASRMDRQTDYEQYFGPGTRLTVT.